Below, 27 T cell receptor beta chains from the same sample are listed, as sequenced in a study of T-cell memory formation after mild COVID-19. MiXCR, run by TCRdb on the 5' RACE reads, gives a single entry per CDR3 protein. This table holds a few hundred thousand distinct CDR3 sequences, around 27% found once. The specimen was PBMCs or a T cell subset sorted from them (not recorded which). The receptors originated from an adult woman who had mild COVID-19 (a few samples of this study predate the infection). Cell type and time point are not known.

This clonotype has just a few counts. The CDR3 region is CASSYGLLAGGTDTQYF. CDR3 nucleotide sequence: TGTGCCAGCAGTTACGGACTACTAGCGGGAGGGACGGATACGCAGTATTTT. The chain has TRBV6-2 or TRBV6-3 and TRBJ2-3, with 13 nucleotides matching TRBD2. This CDR3 has 17 residues. From germline, CDR1 is MNHEY and CDR2 SVGEGT. Germline trimming cut 2 bases from V and 6 bases from J; bases unmatched to any gene: 8.

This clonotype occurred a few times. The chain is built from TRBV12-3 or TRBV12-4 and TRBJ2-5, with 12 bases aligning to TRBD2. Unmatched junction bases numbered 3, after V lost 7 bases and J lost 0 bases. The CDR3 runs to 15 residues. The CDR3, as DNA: TGTGCCAGCAAAGGACTAGCGGGAAACCAAGAGACCCAGTACTTC. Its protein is CASKGLAGNQETQYF.

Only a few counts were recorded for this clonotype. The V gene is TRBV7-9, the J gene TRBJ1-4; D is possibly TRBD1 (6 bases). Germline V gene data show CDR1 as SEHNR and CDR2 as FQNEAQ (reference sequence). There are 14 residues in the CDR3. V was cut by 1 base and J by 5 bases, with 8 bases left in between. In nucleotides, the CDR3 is TGTGCCAGCAGCTTAGTGGGGGGCAATGAAAAACTGTTTTTT. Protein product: CASSLVGGNEKLFF.

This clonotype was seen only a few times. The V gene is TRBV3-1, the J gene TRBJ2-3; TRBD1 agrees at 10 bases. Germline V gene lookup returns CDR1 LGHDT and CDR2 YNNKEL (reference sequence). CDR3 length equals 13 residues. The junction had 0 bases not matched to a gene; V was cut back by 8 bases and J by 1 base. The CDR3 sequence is CASGTGGTDTQYF. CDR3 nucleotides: TGTGCCAGCGGGACAGGGGGCACAGATACGCAGTATTTT.

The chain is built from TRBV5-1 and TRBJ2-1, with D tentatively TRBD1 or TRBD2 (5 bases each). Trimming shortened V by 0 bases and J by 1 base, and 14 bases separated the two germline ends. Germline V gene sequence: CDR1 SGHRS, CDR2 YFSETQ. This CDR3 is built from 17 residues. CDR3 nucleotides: TGCGCCAGCAGCTTGGGCCTTAGGGGCGGGTCCTACAATGAGCAGTTCTTC. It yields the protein CASSLGLRGGSYNEQFF.

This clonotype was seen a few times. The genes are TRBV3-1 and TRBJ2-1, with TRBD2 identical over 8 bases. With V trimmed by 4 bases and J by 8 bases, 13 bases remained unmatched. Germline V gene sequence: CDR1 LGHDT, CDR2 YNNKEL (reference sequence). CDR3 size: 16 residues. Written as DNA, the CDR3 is TGTGCCAGCAGCCTCACCCGGACTAGCTGGAGCGATGAGCAGTTCTTC. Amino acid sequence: CASSLTRTSWSDEQFF.

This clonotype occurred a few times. The CDR3 spells CASSIGGIYEQYF. In DNA form, the CDR3 reads TGTGCCAGTAGTATAGGGGGGATCTACGAGCAGTACTTC. This rearrangement joins TRBV19 to TRBJ2-7; D could derive from TRBD1 or TRBD2 (5 bases each). Germline V gives CDR1 LNHDA, CDR2 SQIVND (reference sequence). CDR3 length: 13 residues. V was trimmed by 1 base and J by 3 bases, leaving 7 bases between them.

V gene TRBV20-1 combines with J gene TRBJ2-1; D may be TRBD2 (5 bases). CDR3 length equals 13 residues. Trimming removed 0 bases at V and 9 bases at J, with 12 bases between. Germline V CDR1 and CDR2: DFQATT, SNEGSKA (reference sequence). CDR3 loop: CSAREGSFGEQFF. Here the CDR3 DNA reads TGCAGTGCTAGAGAGGGGAGCTTCGGTGAGCAGTTCTTC.

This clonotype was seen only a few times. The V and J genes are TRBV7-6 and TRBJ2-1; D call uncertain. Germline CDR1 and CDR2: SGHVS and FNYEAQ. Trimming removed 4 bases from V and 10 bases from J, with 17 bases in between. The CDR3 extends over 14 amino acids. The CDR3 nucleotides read TGTGCCAGCAGCTCCCCATCTGGAGCCTCGGAGCAGTTCTTC. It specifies CASSSPSGASEQFF. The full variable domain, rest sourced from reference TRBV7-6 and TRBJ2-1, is GAGVSQSPRYKVTKRGQDVALRCDPISGHVSLYWYRQALGQGPEFLTYFNYEAQQDKSGLPNDRFSAERPEGSISTLTIQRTEQRDSAMYRCASSSPSGASEQFFGPGTRLTVL.

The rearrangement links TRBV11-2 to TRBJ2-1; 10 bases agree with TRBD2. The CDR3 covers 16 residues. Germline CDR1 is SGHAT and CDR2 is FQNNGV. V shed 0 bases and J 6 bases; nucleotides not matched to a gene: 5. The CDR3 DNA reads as TGTGCCAGCAGCTTAGATGGGGCTAGCGGGAGCAATGAGCAGTTCTTC. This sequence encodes CASSLDGASGSNEQFF.

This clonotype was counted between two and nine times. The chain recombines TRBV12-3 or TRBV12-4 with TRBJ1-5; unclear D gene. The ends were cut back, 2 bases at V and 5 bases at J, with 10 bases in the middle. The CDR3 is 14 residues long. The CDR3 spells CASSLRGRDQPQHF. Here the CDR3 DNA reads TGTGCCAGCAGTTTAAGAGGGAGGGATCAGCCCCAGCATTTT.

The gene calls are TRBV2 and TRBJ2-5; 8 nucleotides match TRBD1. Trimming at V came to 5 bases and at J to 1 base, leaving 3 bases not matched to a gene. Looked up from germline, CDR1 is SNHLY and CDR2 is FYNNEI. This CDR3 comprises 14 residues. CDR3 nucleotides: TGTGCCAGCAGTTTTGACAGGGGCCAAGAGACCCAGTACTTC. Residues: CASSFDRGQETQYF.

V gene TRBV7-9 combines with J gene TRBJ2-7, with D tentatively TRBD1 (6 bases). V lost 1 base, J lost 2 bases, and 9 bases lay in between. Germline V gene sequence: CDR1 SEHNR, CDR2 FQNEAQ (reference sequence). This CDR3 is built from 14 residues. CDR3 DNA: TGTGCCAGCAGCTTAGGGGACACGACCTACGAGCAGTACTTC. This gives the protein CASSLGDTTYEQYF.

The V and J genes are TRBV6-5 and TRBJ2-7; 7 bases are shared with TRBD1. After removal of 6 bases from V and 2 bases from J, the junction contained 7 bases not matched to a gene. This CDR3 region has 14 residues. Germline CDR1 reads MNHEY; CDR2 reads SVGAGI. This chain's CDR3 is CASSPPDRTYEQYF. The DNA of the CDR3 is TGTGCCAGCAGCCCTCCGGACAGGACCTACGAGCAGTACTTC.

As DNA, the CDR3 is TGCGCCAGCAGCCAAGGGGACAGGGGTTATGGCTACACCTTC. It encodes CASSQGDRGYGYTF. The gene calls are TRBV4-1 and TRBJ1-2, with 10 nucleotides matching TRBD1. The CDR3 loop spans 14 amino acids. The J segment lost 5 bases and the V segment lost 1 base, leaving 1 base of the junction unmatched. Germline V gives CDR1 MGHRA, CDR2 YSYEKL.

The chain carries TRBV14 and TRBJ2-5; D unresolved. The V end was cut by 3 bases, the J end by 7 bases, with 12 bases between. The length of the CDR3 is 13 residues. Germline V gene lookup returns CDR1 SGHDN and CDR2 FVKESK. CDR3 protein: CASSQPPGVTQYF. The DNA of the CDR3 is TGTGCCAGCAGCCAGCCCCCCGGAGTGACCCAGTACTTC.

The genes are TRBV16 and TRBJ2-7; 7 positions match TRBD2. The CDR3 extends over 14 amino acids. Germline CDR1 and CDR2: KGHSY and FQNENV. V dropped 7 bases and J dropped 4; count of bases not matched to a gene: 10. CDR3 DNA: TGTGCCAGCACAACTCCCCTCGGGGGGTACGAGCAGTACTTC. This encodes CASTTPLGGYEQYF.

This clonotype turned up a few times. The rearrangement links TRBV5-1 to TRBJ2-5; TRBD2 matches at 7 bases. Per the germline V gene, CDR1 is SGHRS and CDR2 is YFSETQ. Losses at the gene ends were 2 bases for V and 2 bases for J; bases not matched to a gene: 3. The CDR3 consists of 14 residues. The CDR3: CASSFLADQETQYF. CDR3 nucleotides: TGCGCCAGCAGCTTCCTAGCGGATCAAGAGACCCAGTACTTC. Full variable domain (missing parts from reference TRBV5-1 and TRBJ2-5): KAGVTQTPRYLIKTRGQQVTLSCSPISGHRSVSWYQQTPGQGLQFLFEYFSETQRNKGNFPGRFSGRQFSNSRSEMNVSTLELGDSALYLCASSFLADQETQYFGPGTRLLVL.

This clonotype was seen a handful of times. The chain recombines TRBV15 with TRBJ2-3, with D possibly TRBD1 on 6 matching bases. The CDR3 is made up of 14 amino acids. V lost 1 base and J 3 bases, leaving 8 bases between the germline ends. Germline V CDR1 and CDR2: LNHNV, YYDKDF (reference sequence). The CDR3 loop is CATSRGDTTDTQYF. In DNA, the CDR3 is TGTGCCACCAGCAGAGGGGACACGACAGATACGCAGTATTTT.

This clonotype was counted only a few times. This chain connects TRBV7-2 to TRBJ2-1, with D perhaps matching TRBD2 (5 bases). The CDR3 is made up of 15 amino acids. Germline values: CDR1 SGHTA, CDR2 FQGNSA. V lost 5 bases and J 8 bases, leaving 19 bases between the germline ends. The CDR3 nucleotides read TGTGCCAGCAGCGACCACACACTCGGGGTCGATGAGCAGTTCTTC. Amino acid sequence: CASSDHTLGVDEQFF.

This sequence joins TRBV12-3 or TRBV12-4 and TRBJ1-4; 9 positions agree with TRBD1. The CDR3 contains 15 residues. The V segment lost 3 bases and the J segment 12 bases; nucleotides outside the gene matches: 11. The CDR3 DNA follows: TGTGCCAGCAGTTTCCGACAGGGGGGTATGATGGAACTGTTTTTT. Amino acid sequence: CASSFRQGGMMELFF.

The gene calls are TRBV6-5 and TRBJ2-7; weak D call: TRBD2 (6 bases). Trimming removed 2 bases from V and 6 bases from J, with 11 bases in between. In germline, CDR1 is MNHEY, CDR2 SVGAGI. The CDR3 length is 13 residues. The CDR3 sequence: CASSYKEGAEQYF. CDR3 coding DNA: TGTGCCAGCAGTTACAAGGAGGGAGCCGAGCAGTACTTC.

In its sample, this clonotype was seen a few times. CDR3 in DNA: TGTGCCAGCAGCATAAACCGGGACAGGGGAACTGAAGCTTTCTTT. Residues: CASSINRDRGTEAFF. The rearrangement joins TRBV7-8 to TRBJ1-1; TRBD1 agrees at 10 bases. The V and J ends lost 5 bases and 5 bases, in that order; junction bases with no gene match: 8. The CDR3 spans 15 residues. The germline V gene has CDR1 SGHVS and CDR2 FQNEAQ. The variable domain in full, with the rest retrieved from reference TRBV7-8 and TRBJ1-1, is GAGVSQSPRYKVAKRGQDVALRCDPISGHVSLFWYQQALGQGPEFLTYFQNEAQLDKSGLPSDRFFAERPEGSVSTLKIQRTQQEDSAVYLCASSINRDRGTEAFFGQGTRLTVV.

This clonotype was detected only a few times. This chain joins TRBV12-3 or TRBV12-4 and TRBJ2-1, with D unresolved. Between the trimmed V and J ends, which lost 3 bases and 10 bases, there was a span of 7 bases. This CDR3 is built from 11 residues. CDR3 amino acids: CASSFGVEQFF. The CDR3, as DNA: TGTGCCAGCAGTTTTGGGGTAGAGCAGTTCTTC.

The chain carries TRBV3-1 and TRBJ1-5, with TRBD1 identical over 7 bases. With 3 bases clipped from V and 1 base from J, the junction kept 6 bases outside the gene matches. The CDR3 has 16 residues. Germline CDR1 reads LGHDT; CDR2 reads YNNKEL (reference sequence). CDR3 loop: CASSQTGTPSNQPQHF. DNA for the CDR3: TGTGCCAGCAGCCAGACAGGGACACCAAGCAATCAGCCCCAGCATTTT.

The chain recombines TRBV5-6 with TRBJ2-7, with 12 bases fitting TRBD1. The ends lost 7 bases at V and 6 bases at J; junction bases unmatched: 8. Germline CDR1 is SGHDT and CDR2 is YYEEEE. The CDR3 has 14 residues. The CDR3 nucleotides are TGTGCCAGCCGAGTTGGGACAGGGGGCGGCGAGCAGTACTTC. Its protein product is CASRVGTGGGEQYF.

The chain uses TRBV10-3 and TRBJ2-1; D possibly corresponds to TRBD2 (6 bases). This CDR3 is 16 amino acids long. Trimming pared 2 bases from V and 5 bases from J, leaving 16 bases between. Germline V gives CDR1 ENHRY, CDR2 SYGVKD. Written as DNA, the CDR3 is TGTGCCATCAGTGAGGACACTAGCACCAAAGACAATGAGCAGTTCTTC. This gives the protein CAISEDTSTKDNEQFF.